These 18 T cell receptor beta chains were sequenced from one sample in a study of blood T cell repertoires in COVID-19. TCRdb keeps only in-frame clones here, not all; method: immunoSEQ multiplex PCR. Of under 300,000 clones in the sample, over 80% were seen once. Sequencing was performed on peripheral blood. These receptors were taken from a man under 40 who had recovered from COVID-19.

V is TRBV6-5 and J is TRBJ2-3, with TRBD2 matching 11 bases. CDR1 is MNHEY and CDR2 is SVGAGI in the germline V gene. V lost 7 bases and J lost 2; bases outside the gene matches: 5. This CDR3 comprises 15 residues. CDR3 nucleotide sequence: TGTGCCAGCAACCTAGCGGGGGGCCTCACAGATACGCAGTATTTT. Translated, it gives CASNLAGGLTDTQYF.

This rearrangement joins TRBV5-1 to TRBJ2-5; D is undetermined. V shed 3 bases and J shed 7 bases, with 13 bases lying between them. Looked up from germline, CDR1 is SGHRS and CDR2 is YFSETQ. The length of the CDR3 is 13 residues. CDR3 residues: CASSSGLSGTQYF. The DNA of the CDR3 is TGCGCCAGCAGCTCCGGGTTGAGTGGGACCCAGTACTTC.

The chain links TRBV7-8 to TRBJ1-2, with 10 bases lining up with TRBD1. The CDR3 extends over 16 amino acids. Germline trimming cut 4 bases from V and 3 bases from J; bases unmatched to any gene: 8. Germline V CDR1 and CDR2: SGHVS, FQNEAQ. DNA of the CDR3: TGTGCCAGCAGCTCTGAAGACAGGGGGCGTCACTATGGCTACACCTTC. It specifies CASSSEDRGRHYGYTF.

This clone came up once. The chain uses TRBV7-9 and TRBJ2-3; 15 bases are a match to TRBD2. Trimming took 4 bases from V and 3 from J; bases not matched to a gene: 8. Looked up from germline, CDR1 is SEHNR and CDR2 is FQNEAQ (reference sequence). The length of the CDR3 is 18 residues. The CDR3 region is CASSSTRTSGGETDTQYF. Here the CDR3 DNA reads TGTGCCAGCAGCTCCACTAGGACTAGCGGGGGGGAGACAGATACGCAGTATTTT.

This clone has just a few counts. The V gene is TRBV11-2, the J gene TRBJ2-3; D uncertain. From germline, CDR1 is SGHAT and CDR2 FQNNGV. V was shortened by 0 bases and J by 9 bases, with 13 bases between the two germline ends. The CDR3 loop spans 14 amino acids. This CDR3 reads CASSLDQALRTQYF. The CDR3 coding sequence is TGTGCCAGCAGCTTAGATCAGGCCCTTCGGACGCAGTATTTT.

This clone was picked up a small number of times. This chain links TRBV7-8 with TRBJ2-5, with 8 bases identical to TRBD1. The CDR3 is 16 residues long. Germline-derived CDR1 and CDR2 are SGHVS and FQNEAQ. The junction had 6 bases not matched to a gene; V was cut back by 3 bases and J by 0 bases. This CDR3 reads CASSFTGQGNQETQYF. Written as DNA, the CDR3 is TGTGCCAGCAGCTTTACCGGACAGGGAAACCAAGAGACCCAGTACTTC.

This clone was detected only once. The chain couples TRBV1 to TRBJ2-5; the table assigns TRBD2, which was not confirmed against the DNA. TRBV1 is listed as a pseudogene. The CDR3 extends over 19 amino acids. Written as DNA, the CDR3 is TGCACCAGCAGCCAAGATCTTGCTAGCGGGGGATTGGGTGGAGAGACCCAGTACTTC. Translation gives CTSSQDLASGGLGGETQYF.

This chain connects TRBV27 to TRBJ2-1; D is possibly TRBD2 (5 bases). In germline, CDR1 is MNHEY, CDR2 SMNVEV (reference sequence). CDR3 length: 17 amino acids. The germline V and J ends were trimmed by 2 bases and 0 bases, with 14 bases remaining between them. CDR3 residues: CASSLERRPHSYNEQFF. The CDR3, as DNA: TGTGCCAGCAGTTTAGAGCGGCGGCCCCACTCCTACAATGAGCAGTTCTTC.

This chain connects TRBV2 to TRBJ2-3; 13 bases map to TRBD2. Unmatched junction bases numbered 7, after V lost 4 bases and J lost 6 bases. Per germline, CDR1 SNHLY and CDR2 FYNNEI. This CDR3 region has 16 residues. This CDR3 is CASSALAGGVTDTQYF. The CDR3 region has the DNA TGTGCCAGCAGTGCACTAGCGGGGGGGGTCACGGATACGCAGTATTTT.

The rearrangement uses TRBV5-6 and TRBJ2-5; D is uncertain. The CDR3 totals 10 residues. Trimming left V 6 bases short and J 3 bases short, with 3 bases between. CDR1 and CDR2 from the germline V gene are SGHDT and YYEEEE. CDR3 protein: CASIKETQYF. The CDR3 nucleotides read TGTGCCAGCATCAAAGAGACCCAGTACTTC.

This clone was detected a few times. J is TRBJ1-3 and V is TRBV6-1; no firm D call. Germline CDR1 reads MNHNS; CDR2 reads SASEGT. The CDR3 extends over 15 amino acids. Trimming left V 2 bases short and J 0 bases short, with 8 bases between. The DNA of the CDR3 is TGTGCCAGCAGTGAACCCCACACCTCTGGAAACACCATATATTTT. It specifies CASSEPHTSGNTIYF.

This clone has only one observation. The chain joins TRBV7-9 to TRBJ2-1; D call uncertain. Germline values: CDR1 SEHNR, CDR2 FQNEAQ (reference sequence). CDR3 length equals 15 residues. The ends were cut back, 1 base at V and 7 bases at J, with 14 bases in the middle. CDR3 bases: TGTGCCAGCAGCTTAGTATCCCTTTCGAGGAATGAGCAGTTCTTC. Residues: CASSLVSLSRNEQFF.

The rearrangement joins TRBV11-2 to TRBJ2-1; D gene unclear. Germline V gives CDR1 SGHAT, CDR2 FQNNGV. The CDR3 loop spans 13 amino acids. V was trimmed by 1 base and J by 7 bases, leaving 8 bases between them. The CDR3 spells CASSLGVENEQFF. CDR3 bases: TGTGCCAGCAGCTTAGGAGTCGAAAATGAGCAGTTCTTC. Combining the CDR3 with reference TRBV11-2 and TRBJ2-1 gives the whole variable domain EAGVAQSPRYKIIEKRQSVAFWCNPISGHATLYWYQQILGQGPKLLIQFQNNGVVDDSQLPKDRFSAERLKGVDSTLKIQPAKLEDSAVYLCASSLGVENEQFFGPGTRLTVL.

The gene calls are TRBV9 and TRBJ2-3, with TRBD2 identical over 10 bases. The germline V gene encodes CDR1 SGDLS and CDR2 YYNGEE. This CDR3 spans 17 amino acids. The V segment lost 5 bases and the J segment 7 bases; nucleotides outside the gene matches: 16. CDR3 DNA: TGTGCCAGCAGTACCCGACTAGCGGGCGAAGCGGGGAATACGCAGTATTTT. It specifies CASSTRLAGEAGNTQYF.

This chain connects TRBV3-1 (or the pseudogene TRBV3-2) to TRBJ2-2; no firm D call. The CDR3 extends over 14 amino acids. V was clipped by 2 bases and J by 5 bases, with 9 bases between them. Germline-derived CDR1 and CDR2 are LGHDT and YNNKEL (reference sequence). The CDR3 loop is CASSQPPSTGELFF. The CDR3, as DNA: TGTGCCAGCAGCCAACCCCCCAGTACCGGGGAGCTGTTTTTT.

A single count supports this clone. The V and J genes are TRBV14 and TRBJ2-5; 12 bases map to TRBD2. The V gene's germline CDR1 is SGHDN and CDR2 FVKESK. The ends lost 3 bases at V and 7 bases at J; junction bases unmatched: 15. This CDR3 spans 18 amino acids. CDR3 bases: TGTGCCAGCAGCCAGGAATACCTGACTAGCGGGGGATGGGCGACCCAGTACTTC. It codes for CASSQEYLTSGGWATQYF.

The chain recombines TRBV3-1 (or the pseudogene TRBV3-2) with TRBJ2-7, with 11 bases aligning to TRBD2. The V and J ends lost 2 bases and 5 bases, in that order; junction bases with no gene match: 2. Germline CDR1 is LGHDT and CDR2 is YNNKEL (reference sequence). This CDR3 comprises 14 residues. CDR3 loop: CASSQTSGGHEQYF. The CDR3 DNA reads TGTGCCAGCAGCCAAACTAGCGGGGGCCACGAGCAGTACTTC.

V is TRBV19 and J is TRBJ1-1; D is ambiguous. Trimming stripped 5 bases from V and 4 bases from J, with 5 bases between. CDR1 is LNHDA, CDR2 SQIVND, per germline (reference sequence). CDR3 size: 11 residues. The CDR3 region is CASSWSTEAFF. The CDR3 DNA follows: TGTGCCAGTAGTTGGAGCACTGAAGCTTTCTTT.